These 21 T cell receptor beta chains were all obtained from the same sample, sequenced in a study of cytomegalovirus exposure and HLA in healthy donors. 60 Vbeta and 13 Jbeta primers were used in PCR. TCRdb's table, derived via immunoSEQ multiplex PCR, lists solely in-frame clones and lacks some. Here the sample spans 170,000 or so clones, 84% being singletons. Sequenced sample: PBMCs. The receptor source for this set is a boy aged 2 to 10 in good health and CMV-seronegative.

This chain connects TRBV4-1 to TRBJ2-3; the match to TRBD2 covers 10 bases. The germline CDR1 and CDR2 sequences are MGHRA and YSYEKL. The CDR3 has 19 residues. The junction had 15 bases not matched to a gene; V was cut back by 3 bases and J by 3 bases. In nucleotides, the CDR3 is TGCGCCAGCAGCCAGAGCAGCGGGAGGGCCGATGCGGGGACAGATACGCAGTATTTT. Translating it yields CASSQSSGRADAGTDTQYF.

This clone was seen just once. The chain is built from TRBV25-1 and TRBJ2-1, with 7 bases lining up with TRBD2. The CDR3 contains 16 residues. Germline values: CDR1 MGHDK, CDR2 SYGVNS. Losses at the gene ends were 2 bases for V and 5 bases for J; bases not matched to a gene: 9. The CDR3 bases are TGTGCCAGCAGTGAAGTTGGGGGAGGGATAAACAATGAGCAGTTCTTC. Amino acids: CASSEVGGGINNEQFF.

The V gene is TRBV29-1, the J gene TRBJ2-5; 7 nucleotides agree with TRBD2. CDR1 SQVTM and CDR2 ANQGSEA come from the germline V gene. CDR3 length: 15 amino acids. V shed 4 bases, J shed 1 base, and the junction held 9 bases outside the gene matches. As DNA, the CDR3 is TGCAGCGTTGTGGGGGGGGACTACCCCCAAGAGACCCAGTACTTC. Translation gives CSVVGGDYPQETQYF.

The chain uses TRBV5-1 and TRBJ1-2; 7 nucleotides match TRBD1. Germline trimming cut 3 bases from V and 0 bases from J; bases unmatched to any gene: 11. CDR1 and CDR2 (germline): SGHRS, YFSETQ. The CDR3 sequence is 17 residues long. This CDR3 reads CASSSGVGTDPNYGYTF. The DNA for the CDR3 is TGCGCCAGCAGCTCTGGAGTCGGGACAGATCCTAACTATGGCTACACCTTC.

This clone has just one count. The J gene is TRBJ1-2, the V gene TRBV7-2, with 8 bases aligning to TRBD1. Germline assignment: CDR1 SGHTA and CDR2 FQGNSA. The V gene end was trimmed by 4 bases and the J gene end by 5 bases; junction bases not matched to a gene: 3. The CDR3 is 13 amino acids. CDR3 residues: CASSYRTGYGYTF. The CDR3 coding sequence is TGTGCCAGCAGCTATAGGACAGGGTATGGCTACACCTTC.

This rearrangement joins TRBV5-4 to TRBJ2-2; 7 nucleotides line up with TRBD1. This CDR3 is built from 16 residues. Germline V CDR1 and CDR2: SGHNT, YYREEE (reference sequence). Unmatched junction bases numbered 11, after V lost 6 bases and J lost 3 bases. The DNA for the CDR3 is TGTGCCAGCAATACAGAAAGGGGGCATCACACCGGGGAGCTGTTTTTT. Encoded protein: CASNTERGHHTGELFF.

The V gene is TRBV21-1, the J gene TRBJ2-5; the D call in the table, TRBD2, was not verified against the DNA. TRBV21-1 is recorded as a pseudogene. There are 18 residues in the CDR3. The CDR3 region has the DNA TGTGCCAGCAGCAAACCGGAGGGCCTAGCGAGACAGCAAGAGACCCAGTACTTC. Amino acids: CASSKPEGLARQQETQYF.

The chain has TRBV6-5 and TRBJ2-1; D possibly corresponds to TRBD2 (6 bases). Between the trimmed V and J ends, which lost 4 bases and 0 bases, there was a span of 13 bases. CDR1 is MNHEY, CDR2 SVGAGI, per germline. The CDR3 runs 16 residues. CDR3 sequence (DNA): TGTGCCAGCAGTTCGAGGAGGGCGCGCTCCTACAATGAGCAGTTCTTC. Its protein product is CASSSRRARSYNEQFF.

J is TRBJ2-7 and V is TRBV28, with D perhaps matching TRBD2 (5 bases). This CDR3 contains 12 residues. CDR1 MDHEN and CDR2 SYDVKM come from the germline V gene. Trimming shortened V by 3 bases and J by 6 bases, and 9 bases separated the two germline ends. For the CDR3, the DNA is TGTGCCAGCAGTTTTAGAGGGTTCGAGCAGTACTTC. This gives the protein CASSFRGFEQYF.

Only a few counts were recorded for this clone. The gene calls are TRBV30 and TRBJ2-1; TRBD2 agrees at 8 bases. V shed 0 bases, J shed 3 bases, and the junction held 4 bases outside the gene matches. This CDR3 spans 15 amino acids. Germline CDR1 and CDR2: GTSNPN and SVGIG (reference sequence). The CDR3 spells CAWSVVAGIYNEQFF. CDR3 nucleotide sequence: TGTGCCTGGAGTGTAGTAGCGGGAATCTACAATGAGCAGTTCTTC.

This rearrangement joins TRBV6-6 to TRBJ1-1; no clear D. Germline CDR1 MNHNY, CDR2 SVGAGI (reference sequence). There are 14 residues in the CDR3. Trimming pared 0 bases from V and 1 base from J, leaving 6 bases between. CDR3 amino acids: CASSYSWPNTEAFF. CDR3 nucleotides: TGTGCCAGCAGTTACTCTTGGCCGAACACTGAAGCTTTCTTT.

The CDR3 reads CASSPTGGREQYF. Here the CDR3 DNA reads TGTGCCAGCAGTCCGACAGGGGGGCGCGAGCAGTACTTC. The chain couples TRBV27 to TRBJ2-7; 9 bases agree with TRBD1. This CDR3 has 13 amino acids. Germline values: CDR1 MNHEY, CDR2 SMNVEV (reference sequence). V lost 5 bases, J lost 6 bases, and 5 bases stayed unmatched.

The chain couples TRBV10-1 to TRBJ2-7, with 8 bases aligning to TRBD1. Unmatched junction bases numbered 6, after V lost 6 bases and J lost 5 bases. Per germline, CDR1 WNHNN and CDR2 SYGVQD (reference sequence). The CDR3 spans 13 residues. CDR3 sequence reads: CASSQGALDEQYF. The CDR3 region has the DNA TGCGCCAGCAGCCAGGGGGCCCTCGACGAGCAGTACTTC.

This clone was detected once. The CDR3 spells CASSPGTGGYTF. Here the CDR3 DNA reads TGTGCCAGCAGCCCGGGCACAGGGGGCTACACCTTC. The rearrangement links TRBV5-8 to TRBJ1-2; D is possibly TRBD1 (6 bases). The CDR3 covers 12 residues. Trimming pared 4 bases from V and 8 bases from J, leaving 12 bases between. From germline, CDR1 is SGHTS and CDR2 YDEGEE.

V is TRBV9 and J is TRBJ1-2; D uncertain. Trimming pared 3 bases from V and 5 bases from J, leaving 20 bases between. Germline CDR1 and CDR2: SGDLS and YYNGEE. This CDR3 spans 16 amino acids. The CDR3 DNA follows: TGTGCCAGCAGCGACAGATCGGGCGGGTCGTTATATGGCTACACCTTC. It yields the protein CASSDRSGGSLYGYTF.

V and J are TRBV2 and TRBJ1-2; D gene unclear. Germline V gene lookup returns CDR1 SNHLY and CDR2 FYNNEI. V dropped 1 base and J dropped 4 bases, with 16 bases sitting between them. The CDR3 is made up of 16 amino acids. DNA of the CDR3: TGTGCCAGCAGTGAAGGCTCCTGGGCCCCTTTCTATGGCTACACCTTC. Translating gives CASSEGSWAPFYGYTF.

The CDR3 region has the DNA TGTGCCAGCAGAGTCGACAGGGGCCAGTATTACGAGCAGTACTTC. Translating gives CASRVDRGQYYEQYF. The gene calls are TRBV2 and TRBJ2-7; 8 nucleotides match TRBD1. This CDR3 has 15 residues. Per the germline V gene, CDR1 is SNHLY and CDR2 is FYNNEI. The V gene end was trimmed by 6 bases and the J gene end by 4 bases; junction bases not matched to a gene: 11.

The rearrangement links TRBV7-3 to TRBJ2-7; the D gene is possibly TRBD2 (6 bases). Germline V CDR1 and CDR2: SGHTA, FQGTGA. V was pared by 0 bases and J by 7 bases, with 13 bases between. This CDR3 comprises 14 residues. CDR3 amino acids: CASSLTPGAIEQYF. The CDR3 DNA reads as TGTGCCAGCAGCTTAACACCGGGAGCCATAGAGCAGTACTTC.

The CDR3 DNA is TGTGCCAGCAGAAGAACAGGGCGCCAACAGCCCCAGCATTTT. The encoded protein is CASRRTGRQQPQHF. The chain is built from TRBV28 and TRBJ1-5; possibly TRBD1 for D (6 bases). Germline-derived CDR1 and CDR2 are MDHEN and SYDVKM. The V end lost 6 bases, the J end lost 7 bases, and 16 bases lay between the germline ends. CDR3 length: 14 residues.

The chain is built from TRBV5-1 and TRBJ2-1, with D perhaps TRBD1 (6 bases). Trimming removed 3 bases from V and 5 bases from J, with 12 bases in between. The CDR3 runs 14 residues. The germline V gene has CDR1 SGHRS and CDR2 YFSETQ. The DNA of the CDR3 is TGCGCCAGCAGCTCCGGGACACTAAACAATGAGCAGTTCTTC. Protein sequence: CASSSGTLNNEQFF.

This chain links TRBV19 with TRBJ2-1; possibly TRBD2 for D (6 bases). Germline CDR1 LNHDA, CDR2 SQIVND (reference sequence). The CDR3 is made up of 14 amino acids. V was trimmed by 4 bases and J by 2 bases, leaving 9 bases between them. The CDR3 sequence is CASSKRTTYNEQFF. The CDR3 DNA reads TGTGCCAGTAGTAAACGGACTACCTACAATGAGCAGTTCTTC.